Following are 2 T cell receptor beta chains from one sample sequenced in a study of blood T cell repertoires in COVID-19. Some clones are missing from TCRdb's copy, which holds only in-frame ones; the method was immunoSEQ multiplex PCR. The sample lists about 310,000 clones, 87% seen once, with 1% in the top ten. Material for sequencing was peripheral blood. The receptor set was obtained from a man aged 50-60 years with active or convalescent COVID-19.

V gene TRBV5-1 combines with J gene TRBJ2-3; D is perhaps TRBD2 (6 bases). Trimming stripped 2 bases from V and 0 bases from J, with 16 bases between. From germline, CDR1 is SGHRS and CDR2 YFSETQ. This CDR3 has 17 residues. The CDR3 DNA sequence: TGCGCCAGCAGCTTCCCACGGGGCGGGGACAGCACAGATACGCAGTATTTT. It translates to CASSFPRGGDSTDTQYF.

The chain is built from TRBV6-5 and TRBJ2-3; 7 bases map to TRBD1. The CDR3 contains 15 residues. Germline V gene lookup returns CDR1 MNHEY and CDR2 SVGAGI. V gave up 5 bases and J gave up 2 bases; unmatched junction bases: 7. CDR3 DNA sequence: TGTGCCAGCAGTCCCGAGGGACAGCCCACAGATACGCAGTATTTT. Its translation is CASSPEGQPTDTQYF.